This T cell receptor beta chain was observed in a study of blood T cells in healthy people across ages. Donors ranged from roughly 6 to 90 years old and were healthy Caucasians in Russia. Isolation per sample recovered at least 7 million PBMCs. The germline CDR1 and CDR2 sequences are SQVTM and ANQGSEA. CDR3 length: 13 amino acids. In the case of this clonotype: Its antigen is currently unknown.

Sample-barcoded 5' priming and a J-beta primer mix drove a second PCR of roughly 6 to 12 cycles. There were at least 3 million CDR3-containing paired-end reads obtained from each sample. A single record per CDR3 protein comes from TCRdb applying MiXCR to the 5' RACE reads. The sample records about 900,000 distinct CDR3 sequences, roughly 52% being singletons. Points from the study as a whole: Percentage of naive T cells showed a strong correlation with TCR beta diversity.

This chain connects TRBV29-1 to TRBJ2-4, with D perhaps being TRBD1 or TRBD2 (5 bases each). The assigned J gene may be wrong: the sequence end matches TRBJ2-7 better. The receptor comes from a man aged 30-40 years in good health. The source material was blood. CDR3 sequence reads: CSAGTQDAYEQYF. DNA of the CDR3: TGCAGCGCCGGGACCCAGGACGCGTACGAGCAGTACTTC.